Shown below are 21 T cell receptor beta chains from a single sample sequenced in a study of blood T cell repertoires in COVID-19 (dated by TCRdb to 2019 to 2021). Receptor libraries were prepared by the immunoSEQ multiplex PCR assay. TCRdb retrieved this table from immuneACCESS and kept in-frame rearrangements only. Not all clones are present; in checked studies, unresolved V genes account for under half, and no reason is known for the remainder. For this sample the table gives fewer than 200,000 clones, of which about 88% were detected only once. The ten most abundant clones make up roughly 8% of the sample. The specimen was peripheral blood. The receptors come from a woman in her sixties or seventies with COVID-19, enrolled during active disease.

J is TRBJ2-1 and V is TRBV14; the match to TRBD1 covers 7 bases. The germline gives CDR1 SGHDN, CDR2 FVKESK. The CDR3 has 14 amino acids. V was pared by 7 bases and J by 2 bases, with 5 bases of the junction left unmatched. The CDR3 nucleotides read TGTGCCAGCAAGGGACAGCTTGCCTACAATGAGCAGTTCTTC. Its translation is CASKGQLAYNEQFF.

In the case of this clone: Additional DNA sequences in this sample encode the identical CDR3. This chain connects TRBV18 to TRBJ1-2, with 10 bases matching TRBD1. Germline loops: CDR1 KGHSH, CDR2 LQKENI. V trimming: 3 bases; J trimming: 3 bases; junction bases outside the gene matches: 1. This CDR3 spans 14 amino acids. Here the CDR3 reads CASSPGQGDYGYTF. CDR3 bases: TGTGCCAGCTCACCCGGACAGGGGGACTATGGCTACACCTTC.

The V gene is TRBV9, the J gene TRBJ2-2, with D unresolved. The CDR3 contains 14 residues. Per germline, CDR1 SGDLS and CDR2 YYNGEE. Trimming removed 0 bases from V and 4 bases from J, with 7 bases in between. In DNA form, the CDR3 reads TGTGCCAGCAGCGTAGCATCGAGCACCGGGGAGCTGTTTTTT. This sequence encodes CASSVASSTGELFF.

V gene TRBV18 combines with J gene TRBJ2-3, with TRBD2 identical over 10 bases. V shed 1 base and J 4 bases; nucleotides not matched to a gene: 8. Per the germline V gene, CDR1 is KGHSH and CDR2 is LQKENI. The CDR3 loop spans 17 amino acids. The CDR3 sequence is CASSPRTSGLGADTQYF. The CDR3 DNA sequence: TGTGCCAGCTCACCACGGACTAGCGGACTGGGGGCAGATACGCAGTATTTT.

The chain links TRBV11-2 to TRBJ1-4; the match to TRBD1 covers 7 bases. Losses at the gene ends were 5 bases for V and 7 bases for J; bases not matched to a gene: 13. This CDR3 has 16 residues. CDR1 and CDR2 (germline): SGHAT, FQNNGV. As DNA, the CDR3 is TGTGCCAGCAGCCCTCGCGGAGGGGGCGTGGGTGAAAAACTGTTTTTT. This codes for CASSPRGGGVGEKLFF.

This clone was detected only once. The chain uses TRBV7-2 and TRBJ1-2; 10 nucleotides align to TRBD1. Trimming took 5 bases from V and 4 from J; bases not matched to a gene: 7. The CDR3 contains 15 residues. The germline V gene has CDR1 SGHTA and CDR2 FQGNSA. The CDR3 DNA sequence: TGTGCCAGCAGCAGAGGGACAGGGGCCTTCTATGGCTACACCTTC. This sequence encodes CASSRGTGAFYGYTF.

This chain connects TRBV6-5 to TRBJ1-2; 7 bases line up with TRBD1. The V gene's germline CDR1 is MNHEY and CDR2 SVGAGI. V shed 6 bases and J 8 bases; nucleotides not matched to a gene: 12. The CDR3 runs 14 residues. In DNA, the CDR3 is TGTGCCAGCAGAACTACGACAGGGTCGGGCGGCTACACCTTC. Its protein product is CASRTTTGSGGYTF.

This clone occurred a few times. This sequence joins TRBV7-3 and TRBJ2-1; 10 bases agree with TRBD2. V lost 1 base, J lost 5 bases, and 11 bases stayed unmatched. Germline V gives CDR1 SGHTA, CDR2 FQGTGA. The CDR3 spans 18 residues. The DNA of the CDR3 is TGTGCCAGCAGCTTAAGGGCTAGCGGGAGCACTGGGGACAATGAGCAGTTCTTC. Encoded protein: CASSLRASGSTGDNEQFF.

This clone was observed once. This chain uses TRBV27 with TRBJ1-1; 8 bases are shared with TRBD1. Germline V CDR1 and CDR2: MNHEY, SMNVEV (reference sequence). Trimming at V came to 5 bases and at J to 7 bases, leaving 9 bases not matched to a gene. The CDR3 has 14 amino acids. CDR3 sequence (DNA): TGTGCCAGCAGTGACCTCGACAGGGGTGGTGAAGCTTTCTTT. Translation: CASSDLDRGGEAFF.

The rearrangement links TRBV20-1 to TRBJ2-1; the D gene is possibly TRBD2 (5 bases). Germline loops: CDR1 DFQATT, CDR2 SNEGSKA (reference sequence). The ends were cut back, 3 bases at V and 6 bases at J, with 18 bases in the middle. This CDR3 is 15 amino acids long. The CDR3 is CSASGSTNRGNEQFF. The CDR3 DNA follows: TGCAGTGCTAGTGGTAGCACAAACCGGGGCAATGAGCAGTTCTTC.

The chain is built from TRBV6-5 and TRBJ1-1; 8 bases map to TRBD1. The CDR3 totals 14 residues. CDR1 is MNHEY, CDR2 SVGAGI, per germline. V was clipped by 6 bases and J by 5 bases; unmatched bases: 8. In nucleotides, the CDR3 is TGTGCCAGCAGCCTCGACAGGGGAGGAACTGAAGCTTTCTTT. Protein product: CASSLDRGGTEAFF.

V gene TRBV5-1 combines with J gene TRBJ2-1; 12 bases align to TRBD2. The trim removed 3 bases at V and 4 bases at J, leaving 5 bases unmatched. The CDR3 has 16 amino acids. The germline V gene has CDR1 SGHRS and CDR2 YFSETQ. The CDR3 is CASSSGLAGVYNEQFF. CDR3 sequence (DNA): TGCGCCAGCAGCTCGGGACTAGCGGGCGTGTACAATGAGCAGTTCTTC.

The V gene is TRBV29-1, the J gene TRBJ2-5; D gene unclear. The CDR3 is 13 residues long. The V gene's germline CDR1 is SQVTM and CDR2 ANQGSEA. V lost 3 bases and J lost 0, with 8 bases in between. The CDR3 bases are TGCAGCGTTGACCCAGGATACCAAGAGACCCAGTACTTC. As protein: CSVDPGYQETQYF. Full variable domain (rest looked up from reference TRBV29-1 and TRBJ2-5): SAVISQKPSRDICQRGTSLTIQCQVDSQVTMMFWYRQQPGQSLTLIATANQGSEATYESGFVIDKFPISRPNLTFSTLTVSNMSPEDSSIYLCSVDPGYQETQYFGPGTRLLVL.

This chain joins TRBV5-1 and TRBJ1-1; TRBD1 aligns across 9 bases. The CDR3 is 14 residues long. V gave up 2 bases and J gave up 4 bases; unmatched junction bases: 3. The germline V gene has CDR1 SGHRS and CDR2 YFSETQ. As DNA, the CDR3 is TGCGCCAGCAGCTTCGACAGGGGGGTCACTGAAGCTTTCTTT. It is translated as CASSFDRGVTEAFF.

The chain carries TRBV3-1 (or the pseudogene TRBV3-2) and TRBJ1-6, with D maybe TRBD1 (6 bases). This CDR3 has 16 residues. V gave up 0 bases and J gave up 10 bases, with 16 bases separating them. Germline values: CDR1 LGHDT, CDR2 YNNKEL (reference sequence). The CDR3 region is CASSQELLQGRSPLHF. CDR3 DNA: TGTGCCAGCAGCCAAGAACTCTTACAGGGAAGATCACCCCTCCACTTT.

This clone was picked up a small number of times. The J gene is TRBJ1-1, the V gene TRBV4-2, with D possibly being TRBD1 (5 bases). The CDR3 sequence is 13 residues long. Trimming left V 6 bases short and J 1 base short, with 9 bases between. CDR1 is LGHNA and CDR2 is YNFKEQ in the germline V gene. The CDR3: CASRTRGNTEAFF. Written as DNA, the CDR3 is TGTGCCAGCAGGACTAGGGGGAACACTGAAGCTTTCTTT.

The chain uses TRBV6-5 and TRBJ1-2; tentatively, D is TRBD1 (5 bases). Germline V gives CDR1 MNHEY, CDR2 SVGAGI. There are 16 residues in the CDR3. V was cut by 2 bases and J by 0 bases, with 13 bases left in between. The CDR3 protein is CASSYAGRTTNYGYTF. CDR3 nucleotide sequence: TGTGCCAGCAGTTACGCGGGACGTACCACTAACTATGGCTACACCTTC.

This clone was found a few times. The rearrangement joins TRBV19 to TRBJ1-3; TRBD1 matches at 12 bases. V shed 9 bases, J shed 0 bases, and the junction held 9 bases outside the gene matches. CDR3 length: 17 amino acids. CDR1 and CDR2 (germline): LNHDA, SQIVND (reference sequence). The CDR3 DNA sequence: TGTGCCAGCAGGGACAGGGGGCTCTCTCTCTCTGGAAACACCATATATTTT. Translation: CASRDRGLSLSGNTIYF. The complete variable domain, with remaining parts taken from reference TRBV19 and TRBJ1-3, reads DGGITQSPKYLFRKEGQNVTLSCEQNLNHDAMYWYRQDPGQGLRLIYYSQIVNDFQKGDIAEGYSVSREKKESFPLTVTSAQKNPTAFYLCASRDRGLSLSGNTIYFGEGSWLTVV.

The chain is built from TRBV19 and TRBJ1-1, with D uncertain. The CDR3 length is 13 residues. Germline CDR1 and CDR2: LNHDA and SQIVND (reference sequence). The ends were cut back, 5 bases at V and 4 bases at J, with 11 bases in the middle. The chain's CDR3 is CASSPSRPTEAFF. In DNA form, the CDR3 reads TGTGCCAGTAGTCCTTCCCGTCCCACTGAAGCTTTCTTT.

V gene TRBV30 combines with J gene TRBJ1-5; no clear D. The CDR3 is made up of 15 amino acids. Germline lookup yields CDR1 GTSNPN and CDR2 SVGIG (reference sequence). Trimming stripped 4 bases from V and 0 bases from J, with 13 bases between. CDR3 loop: CAWKPGVYSNQPQHF. The CDR3 DNA reads TGTGCCTGGAAGCCCGGGGTTTATAGCAATCAGCCCCAGCATTTT.

The chain links TRBV28 to TRBJ1-5; a weak D match, TRBD1 (5 bases). The germline V gene has CDR1 MDHEN and CDR2 SYDVKM. CDR3 length: 14 residues. Trimming stripped 8 bases from V and 2 bases from J, with 13 bases between. The CDR3 nucleotides read TGTGCCAGCGTCACAGGAATGGGCAATCAGCCCCAGCATTTT. It codes for CASVTGMGNQPQHF.